This T cell receptor (beta chain) was observed in a study of T cells in Graves' hyperthyroidism and ophthalmopathy. Across the study: Initial diagnosis, before any treatment, was when peripheral blood was collected. Study findings and constraints: Ophthalmopathy and stable hyperthyroidism were told apart by a 13 V-J model.

Amplification targeted TCR beta CDR3 regions from RNA transcripts. HTBI primers were used for first-round RT-PCR of the TCR CDR3. Each CDR3 protein is one row after TCRdb ran MiXCR on the multiplex PCR reads. The top ten clones hold about 4% of a sample with 550,000 to 700,000 distinct CDR3 sequences, 14% to 15% of them seen once. Each person with ophthalmopathy scored at least 3 on the Clinical Activity Score, reached NOSPECS grade 4 or higher, and had been ill under 3 months. Diagnostic assessment was based on clinical symptoms, serum thyroxine and TRAb, thyroid ultrasound and orbital computed tomography. This clonotype was observed many times. Its antigen is still unknown. The clonotype comes from a woman aged 40-49 years with Graves' ophthalmopathy. Sequenced: blood.

The CDR3 nucleotides are TGTGCCACCAGTGACCCCGGGACTAGCGGCGAAGATACGCAGTATTTT. Its translation is CATSDPGTSGEDTQYF. The rearrangement links TRBV24-1 to TRBJ2-3; 11 bases fit TRBD2. This CDR3 is 16 amino acids long. Trimming cost V 4 bases and J 5 bases; bases outside gene matches: 7. Per germline, CDR1 KGHDR and CDR2 SFDVKD.